A selection of T cell receptor beta chains follows, all from one sample in a study of blood T cell repertoires in COVID-19. Repertoires were generated with immunoSEQ multiplex PCR, while TCRdb's copy carries only in-frame clones and drops some. This sample carries tens of thousands of clones, around 68% of them seen once, and the ten largest clones take 8.8%. Sequencing used peripheral blood. All receptors derive from a woman aged 70-85 years with acute or convalescent COVID-19. Each CDR3 is given with its conserved first and last residue. The order of the fields is V gene, clone size, J gene, D gene, CDR3 DNA, CDR3 protein. A D gene is named only where the DNA matches it firmly. Size is stated for part of the rows, as once, few or many counts, or as a class when the clone is expanded.

v_call: TRBV20-1
clone_size: .
j_call: TRBJ1-1
d_call: .
cdr3_nt: TGCAGTGCTAGTGTGACTCCGGACACTGAAGCTTTCTTT
cdr3_aa: CSASVTPDTEAFF

v_call: TRBV6-4
clone_size: .
j_call: TRBJ2-3
d_call: TRBD2
cdr3_nt: TGTGCCAGCAGTGATCTAGCGGGTGCCACAGATACGCAGTATTTT
cdr3_aa: CASSDLAGATDTQYF

v_call: TRBV2
clone_size: .
j_call: TRBJ2-3
d_call: .
cdr3_nt: TGTGCCAGCAGTGACCCCGCTCCGCGTGCGCAGTATTTT
cdr3_aa: CASSDPAPRAQYF

v_call: TRBV19
clone_size: .
j_call: TRBJ1-2
d_call: TRBD1
cdr3_nt: TGTGCCAGTAGTATAGGGCCAGGGGGCGCTTTTGGCTACACCTTC
cdr3_aa: CASSIGPGGAFGYTF

v_call: TRBV6-5
clone_size: .
j_call: TRBJ1-2
d_call: .
cdr3_nt: TGTGCCAGCATGGGGGCCAATAACTATGGCTACACCTTC
cdr3_aa: CASMGANNYGYTF

v_call: TRBV3-1/TRBV3-2
clone_size: .
j_call: TRBJ2-1
d_call: TRBD2
cdr3_nt: TGTGCCAGCAGCCAAACAGGGACTAGCGGAGTGTCAGGGCAGTTCTTC
cdr3_aa: CASSQTGTSGVSGQFF

v_call: TRBV29-1
clone_size: once
j_call: TRBJ2-5
d_call: TRBD2
cdr3_nt: TGCAGCGTTGGACAGGGTCTAGCGGGAGGGGAGACCCAGTACTTC
cdr3_aa: CSVGQGLAGGETQYF

v_call: TRBV3-1/TRBV3-2
clone_size: .
j_call: TRBJ1-6
d_call: .
cdr3_nt: TGTGCCAGCAGCCTTCAAATAGGGGCTAATTCACCCCTCCACTTT
cdr3_aa: CASSLQIGANSPLHF

v_call: TRBV5-6
clone_size: .
j_call: TRBJ2-5
d_call: .
cdr3_nt: TGTGCCAGCAGCTTACAGGGTGGTTTGAAAGAGACCCAGTACTTC
cdr3_aa: CASSLQGGLKETQYF

v_call: TRBV11-2
clone_size: once
j_call: TRBJ1-4
d_call: TRBD1
cdr3_nt: TGTGCCAGCAGCCCCCTCTTAGGGACAGCGAATGAAAAACTGTTTTTT
cdr3_aa: CASSPLLGTANEKLFF

v_call: TRBV28
clone_size: many
j_call: TRBJ2-1
d_call: TRBD2
cdr3_nt: TGTGCCAGCAGGGACCTAGCGGGAGGGCCCCAGTTCTTC
cdr3_aa: CASRDLAGGPQFF

v_call: TRBV7-6
clone_size: .
j_call: TRBJ2-1
d_call: .
cdr3_nt: TGTGCCAGCAGCTCGCCCGGGACTTCTCACCCGGGGGACAATGAGCAGTTCTTC
cdr3_aa: CASSSPGTSHPGDNEQFF

v_call: TRBV3-1/TRBV3-2
clone_size: .
j_call: TRBJ2-1
d_call: .
cdr3_nt: TGTGCCAGCAGCTCGGGGTGGAATGAGCAGTTCTTC
cdr3_aa: CASSSGWNEQFF

v_call: TRBV11-2
clone_size: few
j_call: TRBJ2-2
d_call: .
cdr3_nt: TGTGCCAGCAGCTTAGTCAGAAACACCGGGGAGCTGTTTTTT
cdr3_aa: CASSLVRNTGELFF

v_call: TRBV6-6
clone_size: .
j_call: TRBJ2-7
d_call: TRBD1
cdr3_nt: TGTGCCAGCAGTTACTCGGGACAGGGGGCAAACGAGCAGTACTTC
cdr3_aa: CASSYSGQGANEQYF

v_call: TRBV28
clone_size: .
j_call: TRBJ1-2
d_call: .
cdr3_nt: TGTGCCAGCGCCTCCGGGGGGCGGTATGGCTACACCTTC
cdr3_aa: CASASGGRYGYTF

v_call: TRBV11-3
clone_size: .
j_call: TRBJ1-1
d_call: .
cdr3_nt: TGTGCCAGCAGCTTAGGAAGCAGGGCTGAAGCTTTCTTT
cdr3_aa: CASSLGSRAEAFF

v_call: TRBV10-3
clone_size: .
j_call: TRBJ2-1
d_call: TRBD2
cdr3_nt: TGTGCCACCCGGGAGACTAGCGACAATGAGCAGTTCTTC
cdr3_aa: CATRETSDNEQFF

v_call: TRBV19
clone_size: .
j_call: TRBJ2-3
d_call: TRBD1
cdr3_nt: TGTGCCAGTAGTATAGGTGGCAGGGGGCCCACAGATACGCAGTATTTT
cdr3_aa: CASSIGGRGPTDTQYF

v_call: TRBV30
clone_size: .
j_call: TRBJ2-1
d_call: TRBD2
cdr3_nt: TGTGCCTGGAAACCGGGACTATCCTACAATGAGCAGTTCTTC
cdr3_aa: CAWKPGLSYNEQFF

v_call: TRBV28
clone_size: .
j_call: TRBJ2-3
d_call: .
cdr3_nt: TGTGCCAGCAGTTTCTCGGAGCGGGCGCGCACAGATACGCAGTATTTT
cdr3_aa: CASSFSERARTDTQYF

v_call: TRBV7-2
clone_size: .
j_call: TRBJ2-2
d_call: TRBD1
cdr3_nt: TGTGCCAGCACCACTAATCCAGGGACAGGGGGACGGGACGGGGAGCTGTTTTTT
cdr3_aa: CASTTNPGTGGRDGELFF

v_call: TRBV12-5
clone_size: .
j_call: TRBJ2-1
d_call: TRBD1
cdr3_nt: TGTGCTAGTGGTTTGGTACATCCCCCACAGGGGATCCGGGAATGCAATGAGCAGTTCTTC
cdr3_aa: CASGLVHPPQGIRECNEQFF

v_call: TRBV7-3
clone_size: once
j_call: TRBJ2-3
d_call: TRBD1
cdr3_nt: TGTGCCAGCAGCCCCCAAACAGGGGGCGCAGATACGCAGTATTTT
cdr3_aa: CASSPQTGGADTQYF

v_call: TRBV2
clone_size: .
j_call: TRBJ2-1
d_call: .
cdr3_nt: TGTGCCAGCAGGAGAGGCGGGGAAAATGAGCAGTTCTTC
cdr3_aa: CASRRGGENEQFF

v_call: TRBV7-2
clone_size: few
j_call: TRBJ2-1
d_call: .
cdr3_nt: TGTGCCAGCAGCTTACGGGGTAGGGGGACAAACGAGCAGTTCTTC
cdr3_aa: CASSLRGRGTNEQFF

v_call: TRBV28
clone_size: .
j_call: TRBJ2-6
d_call: .
cdr3_nt: TGTGCCAGTTTCGAAGGCAGGGGAACTTCTGGGGCCAACGTCCTGACTTTC
cdr3_aa: CASFEGRGTSGANVLTF

v_call: TRBV7-2
clone_size: .
j_call: TRBJ2-1
d_call: TRBD2
cdr3_nt: TGTGCCAGCAGCTTCCTAGCGGGGAGCGATGAGCAGTTCTTC
cdr3_aa: CASSFLAGSDEQFF

v_call: TRBV10-2
clone_size: .
j_call: TRBJ1-3
d_call: TRBD1
cdr3_nt: TGCGCCAGCAGTGAGTCCCCGACAGGGTCTGGAAACACCATATATTTT
cdr3_aa: CASSESPTGSGNTIYF

v_call: TRBV20-1
clone_size: .
j_call: TRBJ1-5
d_call: .
cdr3_nt: TGCAGTGCTAGTAAGTCGCAGGGAAGGCCGTATCAGCCCCAGCATTTT
cdr3_aa: CSASKSQGRPYQPQHF

v_call: TRBV4-3
clone_size: .
j_call: TRBJ2-1
d_call: .
cdr3_nt: TGCGCCAGCAGCCAAGAATTGGATAGGGGGCAGTTCTTC
cdr3_aa: CASSQELDRGQFF

v_call: TRBV2
clone_size: .
j_call: TRBJ2-7
d_call: TRBD1
cdr3_nt: TGTGCCGGCGGACAGGATTCCTACGAGCAGTACTTC
cdr3_aa: CAGGQDSYEQYF

v_call: TRBV7-9
clone_size: .
j_call: TRBJ2-5
d_call: .
cdr3_nt: TGTGCCAGTGCGAAGAGCCAGGGGAGAGAGACCCAGTACTTC
cdr3_aa: CASAKSQGRETQYF

v_call: TRBV5-1
clone_size: .
j_call: TRBJ1-4
d_call: TRBD1
cdr3_nt: TGCGCCAGCAGCTCGGGACAGGGGTTGGGTGAAAAACTGTTTTTT
cdr3_aa: CASSSGQGLGEKLFF

v_call: TRBV6-2/TRBV6-3
clone_size: .
j_call: TRBJ1-2
d_call: .
cdr3_nt: TGTGCCAGCAGTTCCCGGGTTGGTGGCTACACCTTC
cdr3_aa: CASSSRVGGYTF

v_call: TRBV5-1
clone_size: .
j_call: TRBJ1-5
d_call: .
cdr3_nt: TGCGCCAGCAGCGCTGCCCGGGACACAAGCAATCAGCCCCAGCATTTT
cdr3_aa: CASSAARDTSNQPQHF

v_call: TRBV6-5
clone_size: .
j_call: TRBJ1-3
d_call: .
cdr3_nt: TGTGCCGTGCAGGCTGGAAACACCATATATTTT
cdr3_aa: CAVQAGNTIYF

v_call: TRBV24-1
clone_size: .
j_call: TRBJ2-5
d_call: TRBD1
cdr3_nt: TGTGCCACCAGTGATCCAGGGACAGGGGGCTTGGAGACCCAGTACTTC
cdr3_aa: CATSDPGTGGLETQYF

v_call: TRBV15
clone_size: .
j_call: TRBJ2-1
d_call: .
cdr3_nt: TGTGCCACCAGGTCGTGGAGCTTCTCCTACAATGAGCAGTTCTTC
cdr3_aa: CATRSWSFSYNEQFF

v_call: TRBV28
clone_size: .
j_call: TRBJ1-6
d_call: TRBD1
cdr3_nt: TGTGCCAGCACTCCCAGGGGGAATTCACCCCTCCACTTT
cdr3_aa: CASTPRGNSPLHF

v_call: TRBV10-1
clone_size: .
j_call: TRBJ2-7
d_call: TRBD2
cdr3_nt: TGCGCCAGCAGTGAGATGGCTAGCGGGGGGAGTACCTACGAGCAGTACTTC
cdr3_aa: CASSEMASGGSTYEQYF

v_call: TRBV25-1
clone_size: .
j_call: TRBJ1-4
d_call: TRBD1
cdr3_nt: TGTGCCAGCAGTTCCCCCCCCGGACAGGGTGTCGAAAAACTGTTTTTT
cdr3_aa: CASSSPPGQGVEKLFF

v_call: TRBV27
clone_size: once
j_call: TRBJ2-7
d_call: TRBD1
cdr3_nt: TGTGCCAGCGGGGGCGGGACAGGGGGCTTTGAGCAGTACTTC
cdr3_aa: CASGGGTGGFEQYF

v_call: TRBV2
clone_size: few
j_call: TRBJ2-2
d_call: TRBD2
cdr3_nt: TGTGCCTGCCCCTTAAGGACTAGCGGGGGGACGAACACCGGGGAGCTGTTTTTT
cdr3_aa: CACPLRTSGGTNTGELFF

v_call: TRBV11-2
clone_size: .
j_call: TRBJ1-1
d_call: .
cdr3_nt: TGTGCCAGCAGCCCAGAAGAGGGTGAAGCTTTCTTT
cdr3_aa: CASSPEEGEAFF

v_call: TRBV19
clone_size: .
j_call: TRBJ1-6
d_call: TRBD1
cdr3_nt: TGTGCCAGTAGCCGGGACAGGCCGGATTATAATTCACCCCTCCACTTT
cdr3_aa: CASSRDRPDYNSPLHF

v_call: TRBV14
clone_size: .
j_call: TRBJ2-3
d_call: TRBD1
cdr3_nt: TGTGCCAGCAGCCAAGATATGGGACAGGGGGGAAGATATACGCAGTATTTT
cdr3_aa: CASSQDMGQGGRYTQYF

v_call: TRBV3-1/TRBV3-2
clone_size: .
j_call: TRBJ2-5
d_call: .
cdr3_nt: TGTGCCAGCAGCCAAGTGGGGCTAGAGACCCAGTACTTC
cdr3_aa: CASSQVGLETQYF

v_call: TRBV3-1/TRBV3-2
clone_size: medium-sized
j_call: TRBJ2-2
d_call: .
cdr3_nt: TGTGCCAGCAGCCAAGATGGCGGCCTAAACGGCACCGGGGAGCTGTTTTTT
cdr3_aa: CASSQDGGLNGTGELFF

v_call: TRBV3-1/TRBV3-2
clone_size: many
j_call: TRBJ2-1
d_call: TRBD2
cdr3_nt: TGTGCCAGCAGCCACCTAGCGGTTGGCGGAAATGAGCAGTTCTTC
cdr3_aa: CASSHLAVGGNEQFF

v_call: TRBV24-1
clone_size: .
j_call: TRBJ2-2
d_call: TRBD2
cdr3_nt: TGTGCCACTTCTCGACTAGCGGGAGGGGATGGGGAGCTGTTTTTT
cdr3_aa: CATSRLAGGDGELFF

v_call: TRBV6-5
clone_size: .
j_call: TRBJ1-6
d_call: TRBD1
cdr3_nt: TGTGCCAGCAGGGGGACAGGGTGGTATAATTCACCCCTCCACTTT
cdr3_aa: CASRGTGWYNSPLHF

v_call: TRBV7-2
clone_size: few
j_call: TRBJ2-7
d_call: .
cdr3_nt: TGTGCCAGCAGCTTCTGGTCCGGCGAGCAGTACTTC
cdr3_aa: CASSFWSGEQYF

v_call: TRBV28
clone_size: .
j_call: TRBJ1-1
d_call: .
cdr3_nt: TGTGCCAGCAGTTTATTTCAGGGAAACACTGAAGCTTTCTTT
cdr3_aa: CASSLFQGNTEAFF